These T cell receptor beta chains were read from a single sample in a study of blood T cell repertoires in COVID-19. Here immunoSEQ multiplex PCR was the method, and the copy in TCRdb shows in-frame clones only, minus some. The table includes 340,000 or so clones, more than 75% detected once. The sequencing input was peripheral blood. Receptor source: a man aged 45 to 65 with active or convalescent COVID-19. CDR3s include the opening cysteine and the closing phenylalanine or tryptophan. The D gene is left open where the match is weak. The size field is filled for only some rows; it gives once, few, many or a size class.

TRBD2,NA,TRBV5-1,TRBJ2-1,CASSLGTSGTNEQFF,TGCGCCAGCAGCTTGGGGACTAGCGGGACCAATGAGCAGTTCTTC
TRBD1,once,TRBV2,TRBJ2-6,CASIYGQGALGANVLTF,TGTGCCAGCATTTATGGACAGGGGGCCCTTGGGGCCAACGTCCTGACTTTC
NA,NA,TRBV4-3,TRBJ2-5,CASSQAGGSETQYF,TGCGCCAGCAGCCAAGCCGGGGGATCGGAGACCCAGTACTTC
NA,once,TRBV2,TRBJ2-2,CASSYQGYLTGELFF,TGTGCCAGCAGTTATCAGGGGTATCTGACCGGGGAGCTGTTTTTT
TRBD1,NA,TRBV5-1,TRBJ1-1,CASSLVGGQGRAFF,TGCGCCAGCAGCTTGGTGGGTGGACAGGGAAGAGCTTTCTTT
NA,NA,TRBV30,TRBJ1-2,CAWSPDGDYGYTF,TGTGCCTGGAGCCCGGACGGGGACTATGGCTACACCTTC
TRBD1,once,TRBV28,TRBJ1-5,CASTTGGGGQPQHF,TGTGCCAGCACGACAGGGGGAGGGGGCCAGCCCCAGCATTTT
TRBD1,NA,TRBV5-1,TRBJ2-2,CASSLGTGGSGTGELFF,TGCGCCAGCAGCCTCGGGACAGGGGGCTCGGGCACCGGGGAGCTGTTTTTT
TRBD1,few,TRBV4-3,TRBJ1-3,CATGQAVSGNTIYF,TGCGCCACGGGACAGGCCGTCTCTGGAAACACCATATATTTT
TRBD1,once,TRBV6-6,TRBJ1-2,CASRTGGVYGYGYTF,TGTGCCAGCAGGACAGGGGGCGTGTACGGGTATGGCTACACCTTC
NA,NA,TRBV4-1,TRBJ1-1,CASSPQLNTEAFF,TGCGCCAGCAGCCCACAGTTGAACACTGAAGCTTTCTTT
NA,NA,TRBV10-3,TRBJ2-7,CAIRNSSYEQYF,TGTGCCATCCGGAACAGCTCCTACGAGCAGTACTTC
TRBD1,NA,TRBV28,TRBJ2-6,CASSPLTGSSGANVLTF,TGTGCCAGCAGCCCATTGACAGGGAGCTCTGGGGCCAACGTCCTGACTTTC
NA,few,TRBV7-2,TRBJ1-6,CASSLGAHSPLHF,TGTGCCAGCAGCTTAGGCGCTCATTCACCCCTCCACTTT
NA,NA,TRBV7-2,TRBJ2-7,CASSQAPTSREQYF,TGTGCCAGCAGCCAAGCTCCGACTAGTCGGGAGCAGTACTTC
TRBD2,NA,TRBV5-4,TRBJ2-1,CASSLGTRSYNEQFF,TGTGCCAGCAGCTTGGGGACTAGAAGCTACAATGAGCAGTTCTTC
NA,NA,TRBV7-9,TRBJ1-2,CASSLGVPRTYGYTF,TGTGCCAGCAGCCTAGGAGTACCAAGAACTTATGGCTACACCTTC
TRBD2,once,TRBV24-1,TRBJ2-1,CATSGQTSGSNNEQFF,TGTGCCACCAGTGGCCAAACTAGCGGGAGCAACAATGAGCAGTTCTTC
NA,NA,TRBV5-5,TRBJ2-7,CASSQADSYEQYF,TGTGCCAGCAGCCAAGCGGACTCCTACGAGCAGTACTTC
NA,NA,TRBV2,TRBJ1-5,CASSGGAGRQPQHF,TGTGCCAGCAGCGGTGGGGCAGGGCGGCAGCCCCAGCATTTT
TRBD1,NA,TRBV5-1,TRBJ2-1,CASSLAGGQGAGEQFF,TGCGCCAGCAGCTTGGCCGGAGGTCAGGGGGCAGGGGAGCAGTTCTTC
NA,NA,TRBV7-2,TRBJ2-2,CASSFRGTGELFF,TGTGCCAGCAGCTTCCGGGGGACCGGGGAGCTGTTTTTT
NA,NA,TRBV2,TRBJ1-5,CASRGQTGPNQPQHF,TGTGCCAGCAGGGGGCAGACAGGTCCCAATCAGCCCCAGCATTTT
TRBD1,NA,TRBV12-3/TRBV12-4,TRBJ2-7,CASSVDRGDEQYF,TGTGCCAGCAGTGTGGACAGGGGGGACGAGCAGTACTTC
TRBD1,NA,TRBV11-3,TRBJ2-4,CASSLEGTGSTKNIQYF,TGTGCCAGCAGCTTAGAGGGGACAGGGAGTACCAAAAACATTCAGTACTTC
NA,NA,TRBV24-1,TRBJ2-5,CATSETSGETQYF,TGTGCCACCAGTGAAACCTCGGGGGAGACCCAGTACTTC
NA,NA,TRBV5-1,TRBJ1-3,CASSLSSSSGNTIYF,TGCGCCAGCAGCTTGTCTTCGAGCTCTGGAAACACCATATATTTT
NA,NA,TRBV9,TRBJ2-2,CASSVVGGARHGELFF,TGTGCCAGCAGCGTAGTAGGAGGGGCGCGGCACGGGGAGCTGTTTTTT
TRBD1,NA,TRBV7-9,TRBJ2-7,CASSTRTGGYEQYF,TGTGCCAGCAGCACAAGGACAGGGGGCTACGAGCAGTACTTC
NA,NA,TRBV7-2,TRBJ1-5,CASSQIGGQPQHF,TGTGCCAGCAGCCAAATAGGGGGACAGCCCCAGCATTTT
TRBD1,NA,TRBV4-3,TRBJ1-6,CASSQDLTGWFNNSPLHF,TGCGCCAGCAGCCAAGATCTGACAGGGTGGTTTAATAATTCACCCCTCCACTTT
NA,NA,TRBV7-2,TRBJ2-1,CASSQTTGSYNEQFF,TGTGCCAGCAGCCAGACTACTGGCTCCTACAATGAGCAGTTCTTC
NA,NA,TRBV21-1,TRBJ2-1,CASSKTGLAGAHYNEQFF,TGTGCCAGCAGCAAAACGGGACTAGCGGGAGCGCACTACAATGAGCAGTTCTTC
TRBD1,once,TRBV18,TRBJ2-7,CASSPLGQGASYEQYF,TGTGCCAGCTCACCTTTGGGACAGGGGGCTTCCTACGAGCAGTACTTC
TRBD1,NA,TRBV9,TRBJ2-1,CASSARDRELLHEQFF,TGTGCCAGCAGCGCCCGGGACAGAGAACTTCTACATGAGCAGTTCTTC
TRBD1,NA,TRBV7-9,TRBJ2-1,CASGGFGTGTYNEQFF,TGTGCCAGCGGGGGATTCGGGACAGGCACCTACAATGAGCAGTTCTTC
NA,NA,TRBV24-1,TRBJ1-2,CATSDRDTTNYGYTF,TGTGCCACCAGTGATAGGGACACTACTAACTATGGCTACACCTTC
TRBD2,NA,TRBV2,TRBJ2-1,CASSSTSGGRNEQFF,TGTGCCAGCAGTAGCACTAGCGGGGGTCGGAATGAGCAGTTCTTC
TRBD2,NA,TRBV6-5,TRBJ2-7,CATRSGSYEQYF,TGTGCCACCAGAAGCGGGAGCTACGAGCAGTACTTC
TRBD1,once,TRBV6-5,TRBJ1-1,CASRAGGNTEAFF,TGTGCCAGCAGGGCAGGGGGGAACACTGAAGCTTTCTTT
NA,NA,TRBV7-9,TRBJ1-1,CASSLGPGGANTEAFF,TGTGCCAGCAGCTTAGGTCCGGGAGGGGCGAACACTGAAGCTTTCTTT
NA,NA,TRBV28,TRBJ2-7,CASSLRRGSDVSYEQYF,TGTGCCAGCAGTTTAAGGCGGGGCAGTGATGTCTCCTACGAGCAGTACTTC
NA,NA,TRBV5-1,TRBJ1-1,CASSLESYTEAFF,TGCGCCAGCAGCTTGGAGAGTTACACTGAAGCTTTCTTT
TRBD1,NA,TRBV5-8,TRBJ1-5,CASSLIGTALANQPQHF,TGTGCCAGCAGCTTAATCGGGACAGCTCTGGCAAATCAGCCCCAGCATTTT
TRBD1,NA,TRBV5-6,TRBJ1-4,CASSLGWRDSNEKLFF,TGTGCCAGCAGCTTGGGGTGGCGGGACAGCAATGAAAAACTGTTTTTT
TRBD1,NA,TRBV11-2,TRBJ1-4,CASSPRTGYNEKLFF,TGTGCCAGCAGCCCAAGGACAGGTTATAATGAAAAACTGTTTTTT
TRBD1,NA,TRBV27,TRBJ2-3,CASSLFPGTGGPKADTQYF,TGTGCCAGCAGTTTGTTCCCCGGGACAGGGGGCCCCAAGGCAGATACGCAGTATTTT
TRBD1,NA,TRBV12-3/TRBV12-4,TRBJ1-5,CASLLGGTGPQHF,TGTGCCAGCCTTCTGGGTGGGACAGGTCCCCAGCATTTT
TRBD1,NA,TRBV7-2,TRBJ2-6,CASSLGVRGLSGANVLTF,TGTGCCAGCAGCTTAGGTGTCAGGGGGCTTTCTGGGGCCAACGTCCTGACTTTC
TRBD1,NA,TRBV28,TRBJ1-2,CASLLRGQYYGYTF,TGTGCCAGCCTCCTCCGGGGACAGTACTATGGCTACACCTTC
TRBD2,NA,TRBV19,TRBJ2-5,CASSPTGGLETQYF,TGTGCCAGTAGTCCTACGGGGGGGTTGGAGACCCAGTACTTC
NA,NA,TRBV7-8,TRBJ1-4,CASSLRGKSNEKLFF,TGTGCCAGCAGCCTGAGGGGGAAGTCGAATGAAAAACTGTTTTTT
TRBD1,NA,TRBV5-1,TRBJ2-3,CASSVDRFGTDTQYF,TGCGCCAGCAGCGTGGACAGGTTTGGTACAGATACGCAGTATTTT
TRBD2,once,TRBV6-4,TRBJ2-2,CASSPRSGRASGELFF,TGTGCCAGCAGTCCACGTAGCGGGAGGGCCTCCGGGGAGCTGTTTTTT
NA,NA,TRBV18,TRBJ1-1,CASSLDSSNTEAFF,TGTGCCAGCTCACTGGACAGTAGCAACACTGAAGCTTTCTTT
TRBD1,few,TRBV24-1,TRBJ2-3,CATEGASADTQYF,TGTGCCACTGAGGGGGCGTCGGCAGATACGCAGTATTTT
NA,NA,TRBV11-2,TRBJ1-3,CASSLGGGSSGNTIYF,TGTGCCAGCAGCTTAGGCGGGGGCAGCTCTGGAAACACCATATATTTT
TRBD1,NA,TRBV7-9,TRBJ1-1,CASSPGQGADTEAFF,TGTGCCAGCAGCCCGGGACAGGGGGCCGATACTGAAGCTTTCTTT
NA,NA,TRBV5-6,TRBJ1-4,CASSLGSTSNEKLFF,TGTGCCAGCAGCTTGGGGAGCACCTCTAATGAAAAACTGTTTTTT